The sample holds a few counts of the clone carrying this T cell receptor beta chain. The antigen remains undetermined. TCRdb independently ran MiXCR on the 5' RACE reads; one entry per CDR3 protein. This table has around 80,000 distinct CDR3 sequences, roughly 13% appearing once. This entry is derived from a study of T-cell memory formation after mild COVID-19. Whole-study context: The study found TCR clusters largely donor specific. Points from the study as a whole: CM and EM subsets held most contracting CD4+ clones; EMRA held CD8+ ones. The pre-infection memory compartment contained some responding clones, suggesting cross-reactive memory joined. A second wave expanding day 15 to 37 was CD4+-biased; contracting clones were balanced.

This sequence was found in an adult woman who had mild COVID-19 (a few samples of this study predate the infection). Cell type and time point are not known. Material for sequencing was PBMCs or a T cell subset sorted from them (not recorded which).

CDR3 in DNA: TGTGCCAGCACGGTAGGAGGCGAAAAACTGTTTTTT. As protein: CASTVGGEKLFF. J is TRBJ1-4 and V is TRBV7-9, with D uncertain. Between the trimmed V and J ends, which lost 7 bases and 8 bases, there was a span of 11 bases. CDR3 length: 12 residues. Germline values: CDR1 SEHNR, CDR2 FQNEAQ (reference sequence). The full variable domain, in which reference TRBV7-9 and TRBJ1-4 provide the parts outside the CDR3, is DTGVSQNPRHKITKRGQNVTFRCDPISEHNRLYWYRQTLGQGPEFLTYFQNEAQLEKSRLLSDRFSAERPKGSFSTLEIQRTEQGDSAMYLCASTVGGEKLFFGSGTQLSVL.